One sample yielded the 15 T cell receptor beta chains listed below, sequenced in a study of human T cells and chemical hapten exposure. From the RACE reads, TCRdb called clonotypes with MiXCR, one entry per CDR3 protein. The sample contains approximately 400,000 distinct CDR3 sequences, approximately 5.1% of which appear only once. The time point: patch test 1, 2 weeks after DPC sensitization. Treatment denoted: therapeutic diphenylcyclopropenone sensitization with weekly scalp DPC. The material was whole blood, obtained in connection with sensitization to the hapten diphenylcyclopropenone (DPC). The receptor source for this set is a woman between 50 and 59 years old with alopecia areata. Some clones in this sample may be carry-over from other donors' samples.

The table lists this clonotype with a few counts. V usage is TRBV6-5 and J usage is TRBJ1-1; D may be TRBD1 (6 bases). Per the germline V gene, CDR1 is MNHEY and CDR2 is SVGAGI. This CDR3 is built from 13 residues. V dropped 8 bases and J dropped 4 bases, with 14 bases sitting between them. The CDR3 reads CASFPGAGTEAFF. CDR3 coding DNA: TGTGCCAGCTTCCCAGGGGCGGGCACTGAAGCTTTCTTT.

This clonotype was counted at least ten times. This chain joins TRBV15 and TRBJ1-6, with D unresolved. The germline V gene encodes CDR1 LNHNV and CDR2 YYDKDF (reference sequence). V lost 3 bases, J lost 5 bases, and 8 bases lay in between. This CDR3 region has 14 residues. The CDR3 DNA follows: TGTGCCACCAGCAGGGACGGAGATAATTCACCCCTCCACTTT. Protein product: CATSRDGDNSPLHF. The full variable domain, its missing parts supplied by reference TRBV15 and TRBJ1-6, is DAMVIQNPRYQVTQFGKPVTLSCSQTLNHNVMYWYQQKSSQAPKLLFHYYDKDFNNEADTPDNFQSRRPNTSFCFLDIRSPGLGDTAMYLCATSRDGDNSPLHFGNGTRLTVT.

This clonotype was recorded a few times. This rearrangement joins TRBV15 to TRBJ1-5, with TRBD1 identical over 9 bases. This CDR3 region has 12 residues. The germline V gene encodes CDR1 LNHNV and CDR2 YYDKDF (reference sequence). With V trimmed by 9 bases and J by 7 bases, 4 bases remained unmatched. CDR3 nucleotides: TGTGCCACTCGACAGGGGGACCAGCCCCAGCATTTT. Its translation: CATRQGDQPQHF.

This clonotype showed up many times. The chain has TRBV19 and TRBJ2-7, with a possible D match to TRBD2 (6 bases). V lost 7 bases and J lost 0, with 13 bases in between. CDR1 is LNHDA, CDR2 SQIVND, per germline (reference sequence). The CDR3 has 14 residues. CDR3 coding DNA: TGTGCCAGTACCCCCGGCGGGGCCTCCTACGAGCAGTACTTC. The encoded protein is CASTPGGASYEQYF.

This clonotype was counted ten times or more. J is TRBJ2-5 and V is TRBV3-1, with a weak D call TRBD2 (5 bases). Germline V gene sequence: CDR1 LGHDT, CDR2 YNNKEL (reference sequence). The CDR3 is 16 residues long. V was clipped by 1 base and J by 1 base, with 13 bases between them. Here the CDR3 reads CASSQVAESGQETQYF. The CDR3 DNA reads TGTGCCAGCAGCCAAGTGGCGGAGAGCGGCCAAGAGACCCAGTACTTC.

This clonotype was detected many times. The rearrangement joins TRBV11-2 to TRBJ2-3; 8 bases line up with TRBD1. This CDR3 spans 15 amino acids. V shed 5 bases and J 5 bases; nucleotides not matched to a gene: 9. Per germline, CDR1 SGHAT and CDR2 FQNNGV. DNA for the CDR3: TGTGCCAGCAGCGATTACGGACAGGGTAGAGATACGCAGTATTTT. Translated, it gives CASSDYGQGRDTQYF.

This clonotype was detected ten times or more. The chain uses TRBV6-6 and TRBJ2-7, with 7 nucleotides matching TRBD2. The length of the CDR3 is 16 residues. CDR1 and CDR2 from the germline V gene are MNHNY and SVGAGI (reference sequence). V dropped 0 bases and J dropped 2; count of bases not matched to a gene: 7. The CDR3 loop is CASSYSGESGTYEQYF. CDR3 nucleotide sequence: TGTGCCAGCAGTTACTCGGGGGAAAGCGGGACCTACGAGCAGTACTTC.

This clonotype has a count of ten or more. The chain recombines TRBV5-5 with TRBJ1-5; 10 bases map to TRBD1. CDR1 and CDR2 (germline): SGHKS, YYEKEE (reference sequence). V trimming: 0 bases; J trimming: 13 bases; junction bases outside the gene matches: 1. CDR3 length: 12 amino acids. CDR3 coding DNA: TGTGCCAGCAGCTTGGAGGGACAGGGGCAGCATTTT. The encoded protein is CASSLEGQGQHF.

Note on this clonotype: A much larger clone differs from this one at a single base, so this may be a read error. The chain combines TRBV25-1 with TRBJ1-4, with D uncertain. Germline V gene data show CDR1 as MGHDK and CDR2 as SYGVNS. The CDR3 is made up of 17 amino acids. CDR3 protein: CASSEIVGTPGDEILFF. In DNA, the CDR3 is TGTGCCAGCAGTGAAATAGTCGGTACTCCTGGGGATGAAATACTGTTTTTT. The full variable domain, its missing parts supplied by reference TRBV25-1 and TRBJ1-4, is EADIYQTPRYLVIGTGKKITLECSQTMGHDKMYWYQQDPGMELHLIHYSYGVNSTEKGDLSSESTVSRIRTEHFPLTLESARPSHTSQYLCASSEIVGTPGDEILFFGSGTQLSVL.

At least ten counts were recorded for this clonotype. The CDR3 reads CASSPGQLANYGYTF. The CDR3 DNA reads as TGTGCCAGCAGCCCGGGACAGTTAGCTAACTATGGCTACACCTTC. This chain joins TRBV13 and TRBJ1-2, with TRBD1 matching 7 bases. The V gene end was trimmed by 5 bases and the J gene end by 0 bases; junction bases not matched to a gene: 6. From germline, CDR1 is PRHDT and CDR2 FYEKMQ (reference sequence). The CDR3 extends over 15 amino acids.

The sample holds many counts of this clonotype. The chain has TRBV6-5 and TRBJ2-5; TRBD2 matches at 10 bases. This CDR3 has 16 residues. With 0 bases clipped from V and 9 bases from J, the junction kept 10 bases outside the gene matches. Looked up from germline, CDR1 is MNHEY and CDR2 is SVGAGI. The DNA for the CDR3 is TGTGCCAGCAGTTACTCGTTGCTAGCGGGGGCCGGGGCCCAGTACTTC. Translating it yields CASSYSLLAGAGAQYF.

This clonotype appeared many times. The chain joins TRBV4-3 to TRBJ2-7; 8 positions agree with TRBD1. J gave up 2 bases and V 2 bases, and 2 bases lay outside the gene matches. Germline lookup yields CDR1 LGHNA and CDR2 YSLEER. The CDR3 is 14 amino acids. Written as DNA, the CDR3 is TGCGCCAGCAGCCAACGCAGGGGGCCCTACGAGCAGTACTTC. This sequence encodes CASSQRRGPYEQYF.

This clonotype turned up a few times. The chain uses TRBV24-1 and TRBJ2-1; tentative D call: TRBD2 (6 bases). The CDR3 covers 14 residues. Trimming removed 3 bases at V and 8 bases at J, with 13 bases between. Germline-derived CDR1 and CDR2 are KGHDR and SFDVKD. The CDR3 bases are TGTGCCACCAGTGATGACCGGGACTCCCATGAGCAGTTCTTC. Protein product: CATSDDRDSHEQFF.

The V and J genes are TRBV6-5 and TRBJ2-7; TRBD1 aligns across 9 bases. Germline trimming cut 0 bases from V and 3 bases from J; bases unmatched to any gene: 3. This CDR3 spans 15 amino acids. Per germline, CDR1 MNHEY and CDR2 SVGAGI. The CDR3 loop reads CASSYSRGQGYEQYF. The CDR3 DNA sequence: TGTGCCAGCAGTTACTCCAGGGGACAGGGCTACGAGCAGTACTTC.

This clonotype occurred many times. The gene calls are TRBV27 and TRBJ2-1; 8 nucleotides line up with TRBD1. This CDR3 has 15 amino acids. Germline CDR1 MNHEY, CDR2 SMNVEV (reference sequence). After removal of 4 bases from V and 6 bases from J, the junction contained 8 bases not matched to a gene. The CDR3 DNA reads as TGTGCCAGCAGTTCCAACCCAGGGGGCTTCAATGAGCAGTTCTTC. Its translation: CASSSNPGGFNEQFF.